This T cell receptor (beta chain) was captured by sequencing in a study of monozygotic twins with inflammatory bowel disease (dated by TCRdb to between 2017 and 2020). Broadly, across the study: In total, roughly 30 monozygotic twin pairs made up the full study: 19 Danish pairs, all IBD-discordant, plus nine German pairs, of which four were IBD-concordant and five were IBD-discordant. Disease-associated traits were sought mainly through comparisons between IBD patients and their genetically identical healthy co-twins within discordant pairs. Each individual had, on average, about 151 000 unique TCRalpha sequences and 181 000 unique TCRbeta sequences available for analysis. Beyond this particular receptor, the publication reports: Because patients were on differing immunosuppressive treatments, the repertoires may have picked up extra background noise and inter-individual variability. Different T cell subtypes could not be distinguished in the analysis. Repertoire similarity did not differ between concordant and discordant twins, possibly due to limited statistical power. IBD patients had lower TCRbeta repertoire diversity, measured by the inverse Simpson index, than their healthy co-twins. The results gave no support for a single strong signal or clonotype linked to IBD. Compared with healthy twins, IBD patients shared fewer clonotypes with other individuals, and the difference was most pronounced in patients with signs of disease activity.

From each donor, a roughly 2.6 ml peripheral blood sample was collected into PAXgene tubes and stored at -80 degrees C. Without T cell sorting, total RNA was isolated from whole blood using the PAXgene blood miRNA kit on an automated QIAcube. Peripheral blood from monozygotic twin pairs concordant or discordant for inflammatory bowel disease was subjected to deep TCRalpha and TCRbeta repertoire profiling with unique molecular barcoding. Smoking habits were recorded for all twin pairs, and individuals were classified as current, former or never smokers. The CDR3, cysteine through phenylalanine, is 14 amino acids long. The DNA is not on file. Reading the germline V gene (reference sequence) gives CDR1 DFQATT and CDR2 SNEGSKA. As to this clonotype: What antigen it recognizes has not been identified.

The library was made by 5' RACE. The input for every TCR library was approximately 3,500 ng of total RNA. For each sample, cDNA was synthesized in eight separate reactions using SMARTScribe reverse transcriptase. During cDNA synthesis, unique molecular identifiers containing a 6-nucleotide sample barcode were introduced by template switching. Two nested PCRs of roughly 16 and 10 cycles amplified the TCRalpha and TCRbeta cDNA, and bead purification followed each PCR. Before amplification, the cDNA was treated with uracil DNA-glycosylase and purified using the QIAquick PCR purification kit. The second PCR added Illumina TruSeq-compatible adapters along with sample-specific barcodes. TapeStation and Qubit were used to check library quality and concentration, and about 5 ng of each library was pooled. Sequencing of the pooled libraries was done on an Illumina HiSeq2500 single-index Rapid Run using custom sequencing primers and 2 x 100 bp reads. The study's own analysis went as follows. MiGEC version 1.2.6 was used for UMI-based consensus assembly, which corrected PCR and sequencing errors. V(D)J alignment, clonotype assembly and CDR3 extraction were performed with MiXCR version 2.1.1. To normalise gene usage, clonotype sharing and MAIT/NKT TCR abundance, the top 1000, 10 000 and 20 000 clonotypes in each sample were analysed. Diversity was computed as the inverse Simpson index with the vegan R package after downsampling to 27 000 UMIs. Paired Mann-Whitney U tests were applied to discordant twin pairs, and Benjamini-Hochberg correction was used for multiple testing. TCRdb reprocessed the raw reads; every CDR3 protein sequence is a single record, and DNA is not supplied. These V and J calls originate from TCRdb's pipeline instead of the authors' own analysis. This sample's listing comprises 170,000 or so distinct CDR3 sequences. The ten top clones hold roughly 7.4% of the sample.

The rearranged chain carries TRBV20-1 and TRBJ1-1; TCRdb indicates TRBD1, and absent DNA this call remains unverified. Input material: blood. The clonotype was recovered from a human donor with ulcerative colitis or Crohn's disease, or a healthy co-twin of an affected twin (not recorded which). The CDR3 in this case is CSASPGHRRTEAFF.